This T cell receptor (beta chain) was obtained from a study of blood T cells in healthy people across ages. The authors ran a second PCR of about 7 to 11 cycles using a sample-barcoded 5' primer and a J-beta primer mix. Each CDR3 protein gets one entry after TCRdb re-called the 5' RACE reads with MiXCR. The sample lists about 290,000 distinct CDR3 sequences, about 25% occurring once. The length of the CDR3 is 13 residues. The V and J ends lost 4 bases and 4 bases respectively, with 11 bases between them. Germline CDR1 and CDR2: SQVTM and ANQGSEA. There are many counts of this clonotype. No antigen is known for it. General observations from the study: Donors of long life had a larger count of naive CD4+ cells and greater diversity than aged donors.

The sequencing sample was made of blood. This TCR came from a woman in her 70s in good health. V and J are TRBV29-1 and TRBJ1-3, with D possibly matching TRBD1 (6 bases). The CDR3 sequence is CSVGTVGGNTIYF. CDR3 nucleotides: TGCAGCGTTGGGACAGTGGGAGGAAACACCATATATTTT.